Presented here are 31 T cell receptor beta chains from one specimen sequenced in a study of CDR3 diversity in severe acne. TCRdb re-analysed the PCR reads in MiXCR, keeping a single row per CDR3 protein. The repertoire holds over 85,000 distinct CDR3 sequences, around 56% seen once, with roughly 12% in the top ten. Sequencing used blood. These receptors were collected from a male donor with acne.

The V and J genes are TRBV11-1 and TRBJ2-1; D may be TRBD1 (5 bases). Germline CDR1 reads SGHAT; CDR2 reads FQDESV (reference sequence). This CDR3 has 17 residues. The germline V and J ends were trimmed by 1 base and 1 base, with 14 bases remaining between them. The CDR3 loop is CASSLEGLPVSYNEQFF. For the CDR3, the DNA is TGTGCCAGCAGCTTAGAGGGGCTGCCCGTGTCCTACAATGAGCAGTTCTTC. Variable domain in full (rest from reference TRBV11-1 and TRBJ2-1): EAEVAQSPRYKITEKSQAVAFWCDPISGHATLYWYRQILGQGPELLVQFQDESVVDDSQLPKDRFSAERLKGVDSTLKIQPAELGDSAMYLCASSLEGLPVSYNEQFFGPGTRLTVL.

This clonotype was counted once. The CDR3 nucleotides are TGTGCCAGCAGCGCTTCCGGGACAGGGGGCCTAACCCTCCACTTT. Residues: CASSASGTGGLTLHF. The V and J genes are TRBV9 and TRBJ1-6, with 12 bases aligning to TRBD1. V lost 3 bases, J lost 14 bases, and 9 bases stayed unmatched. Per the germline V gene, CDR1 is SGDLS and CDR2 is YYNGEE. This CDR3 has 15 residues.

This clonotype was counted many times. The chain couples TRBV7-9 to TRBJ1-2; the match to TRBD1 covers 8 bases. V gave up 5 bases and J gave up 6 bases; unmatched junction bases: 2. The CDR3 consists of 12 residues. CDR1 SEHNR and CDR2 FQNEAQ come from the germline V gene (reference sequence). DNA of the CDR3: TGTGCCAGCAGCCGACAGGGGAATGGCTACACCTTC. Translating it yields CASSRQGNGYTF.

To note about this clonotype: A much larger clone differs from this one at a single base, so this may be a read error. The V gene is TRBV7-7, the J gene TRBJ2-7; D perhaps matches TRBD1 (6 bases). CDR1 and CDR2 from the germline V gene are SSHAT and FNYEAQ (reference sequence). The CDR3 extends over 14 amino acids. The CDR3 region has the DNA TGTGCTAGCAGCGCCGCAGGGGCCTCCTACGAGCAGTACTTC. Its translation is CASSAAGASYEQYF.

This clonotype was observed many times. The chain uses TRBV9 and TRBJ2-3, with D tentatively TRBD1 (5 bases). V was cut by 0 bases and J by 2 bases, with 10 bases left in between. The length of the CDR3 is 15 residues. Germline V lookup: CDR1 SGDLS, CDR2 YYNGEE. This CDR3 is CASSVVSGITDTQYF. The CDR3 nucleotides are TGTGCCAGCAGCGTAGTGTCAGGGATCACAGATACGCAGTATTTT.

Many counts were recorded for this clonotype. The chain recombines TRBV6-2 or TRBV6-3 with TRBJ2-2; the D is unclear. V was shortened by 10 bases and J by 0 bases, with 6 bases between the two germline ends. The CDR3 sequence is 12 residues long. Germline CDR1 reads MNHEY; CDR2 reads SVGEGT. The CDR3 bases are TGTGCCACAGAATCGAACACCGGGGAGCTGTTTTTT. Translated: CATESNTGELFF.

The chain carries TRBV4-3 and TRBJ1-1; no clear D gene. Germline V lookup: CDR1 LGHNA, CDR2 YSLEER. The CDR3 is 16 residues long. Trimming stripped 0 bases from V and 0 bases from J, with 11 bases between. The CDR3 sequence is CASSQDFEAVNTEAFF. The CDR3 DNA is TGCGCCAGCAGCCAAGATTTCGAGGCAGTGAACACTGAAGCTTTCTTT.

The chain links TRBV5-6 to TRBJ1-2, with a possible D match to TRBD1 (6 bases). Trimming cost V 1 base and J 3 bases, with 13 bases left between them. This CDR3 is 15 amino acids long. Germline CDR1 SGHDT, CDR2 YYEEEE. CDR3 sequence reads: CASSLTAQGDYGYTF. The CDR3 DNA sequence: TGTGCCAGCAGCTTGACAGCACAGGGTGACTATGGCTACACCTTC. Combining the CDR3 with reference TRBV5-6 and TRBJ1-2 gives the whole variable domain DAGVTQSPTHLIKTRGQQVTLRCSPKSGHDTVSWYQQALGQGPQFIFQYYEEEERQRGNFPDRFSGHQFPNYSSELNVNALLLGDSALYLCASSLTAQGDYGYTFGSGTRLTVV.

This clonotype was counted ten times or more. CDR3 protein: CASEERRNTIYF. Here the CDR3 DNA reads TGTGCCAGTGAGGAAAGAAGGAACACCATATATTTT. V and J are TRBV19 and TRBJ1-3; no definite D call. The CDR3 is 12 residues long. Germline V gene sequence: CDR1 LNHDA, CDR2 SQIVND (reference sequence). V lost 8 bases to trimming and J lost 7 bases, with 12 bases between them.

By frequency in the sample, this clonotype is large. The CDR3 DNA sequence: TGTGCCAGCACCTGCTTAAGAGGTGGGCCGTCACCCCTCCACTTT. This encodes CASTCLRGGPSPLHF. The chain couples TRBV12-3 or TRBV12-4 to TRBJ1-6, with D uncertain. This CDR3 is built from 15 residues. Trimming removed 7 bases at V and 10 bases at J, with 20 bases between.

Written as DNA, the CDR3 is TGTGCCAGCAGTCTTAGGAGGCCGGGACTAGCGACGTCCCGTCTAAAGACAGATACGCAGTATTTT. Translating it yields CASSLRRPGLATSRLKTDTQYF. The J gene is TRBJ2-3, the V gene TRBV7-3, with TRBD2 identical over 10 bases. The junction had 27 bases not matched to a gene; V was cut back by 6 bases and J by 3 bases. The germline CDR1 and CDR2 sequences are SGHTA and FQGTGA. The CDR3 contains 22 residues.

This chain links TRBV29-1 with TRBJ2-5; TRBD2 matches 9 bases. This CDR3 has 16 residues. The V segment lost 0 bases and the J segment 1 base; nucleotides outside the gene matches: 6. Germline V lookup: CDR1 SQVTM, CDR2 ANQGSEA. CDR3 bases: TGCAGCGTTGAAGAACGGGCTAGCGGGACCCAAGAGACCCAGTACTTC. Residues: CSVEERASGTQETQYF.

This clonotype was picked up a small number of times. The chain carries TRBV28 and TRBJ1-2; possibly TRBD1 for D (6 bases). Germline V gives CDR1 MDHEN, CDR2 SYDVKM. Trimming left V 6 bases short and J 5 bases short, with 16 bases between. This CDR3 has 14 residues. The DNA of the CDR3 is TGTGCCAGCAGAGGTGGGCAGGGGCGGTATGGCTACACCTTC. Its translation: CASRGGQGRYGYTF.

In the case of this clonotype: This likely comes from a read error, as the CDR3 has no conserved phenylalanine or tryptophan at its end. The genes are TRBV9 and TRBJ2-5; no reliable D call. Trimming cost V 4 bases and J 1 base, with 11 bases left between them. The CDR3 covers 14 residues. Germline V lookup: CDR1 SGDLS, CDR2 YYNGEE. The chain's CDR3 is CASSPRSSQETQYL. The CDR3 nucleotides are TGTGCCAGCAGCCCACGGAGTTCCCAAGAGACCCAGTACCTC.

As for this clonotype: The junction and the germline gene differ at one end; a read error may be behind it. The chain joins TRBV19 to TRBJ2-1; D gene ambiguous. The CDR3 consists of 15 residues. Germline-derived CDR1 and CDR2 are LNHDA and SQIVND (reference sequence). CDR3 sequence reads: CASSILVSSYNGQFF. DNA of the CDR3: TGTGCCAGTAGTATTCTGGTGAGCTCCTACAATGGGCAGTTCTTC.

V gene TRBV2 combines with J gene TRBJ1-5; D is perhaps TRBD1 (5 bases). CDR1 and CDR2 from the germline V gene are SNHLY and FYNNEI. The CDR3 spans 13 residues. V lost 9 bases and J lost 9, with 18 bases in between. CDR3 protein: CASKTPTGLPQHF. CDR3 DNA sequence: TGTGCCAGTAAGACCCCAACGGGGCTGCCCCAGCATTTT.

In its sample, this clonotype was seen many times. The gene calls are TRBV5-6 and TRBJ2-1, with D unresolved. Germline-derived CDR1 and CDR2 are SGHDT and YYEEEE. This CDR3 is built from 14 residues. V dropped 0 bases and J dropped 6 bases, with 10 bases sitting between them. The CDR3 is CASSLVRWGNEQFF. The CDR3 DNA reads TGTGCCAGCAGCTTGGTGCGTTGGGGCAATGAGCAGTTCTTC.

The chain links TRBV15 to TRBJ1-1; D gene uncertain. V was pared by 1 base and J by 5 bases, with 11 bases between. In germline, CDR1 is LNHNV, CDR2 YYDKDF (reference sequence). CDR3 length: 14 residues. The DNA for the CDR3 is TGTGCCACCAGCAGAGGGTCCCTTGGGACTGAAGCTTTCTTT. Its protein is CATSRGSLGTEAFF.

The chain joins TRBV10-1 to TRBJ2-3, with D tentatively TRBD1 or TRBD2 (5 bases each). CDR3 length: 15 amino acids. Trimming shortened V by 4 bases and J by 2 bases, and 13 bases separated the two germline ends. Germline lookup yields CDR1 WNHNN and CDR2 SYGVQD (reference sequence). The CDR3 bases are TGCGCCAGCAGTGCGGGACCCGAACACACAGATACGCAGTATTTT. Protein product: CASSAGPEHTDTQYF.

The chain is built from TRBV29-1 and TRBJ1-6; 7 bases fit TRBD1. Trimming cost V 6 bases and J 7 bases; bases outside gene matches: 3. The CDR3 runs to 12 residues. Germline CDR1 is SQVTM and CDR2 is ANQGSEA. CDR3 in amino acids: CSVRQGNSPLHF. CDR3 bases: TGCAGCGTGCGACAGGGCAATTCACCCCTCCACTTT. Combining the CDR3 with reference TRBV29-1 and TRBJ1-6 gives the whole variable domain SAVISQKPSRDICQRGTSLTIQCQVDSQVTMMFWYRQQPGQSLTLIATANQGSEATYESGFVIDKFPISRPNLTFSTLTVSNMSPEDSSIYLCSVRQGNSPLHFGNGTRLTVT.

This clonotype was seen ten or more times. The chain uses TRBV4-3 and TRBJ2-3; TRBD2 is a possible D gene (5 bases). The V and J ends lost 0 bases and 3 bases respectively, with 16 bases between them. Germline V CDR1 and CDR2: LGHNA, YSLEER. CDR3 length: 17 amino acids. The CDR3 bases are TGCGCCAGCAGCCAAGACCCAGAGGGTTCTTGGACAGATACGCAGTATTTT. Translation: CASSQDPEGSWTDTQYF.

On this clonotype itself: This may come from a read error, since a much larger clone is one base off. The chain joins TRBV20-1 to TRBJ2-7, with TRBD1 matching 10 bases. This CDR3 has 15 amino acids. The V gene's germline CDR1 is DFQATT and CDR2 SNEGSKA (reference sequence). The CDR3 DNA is TGCAGTGCTAGAGCTTCGGGACAGGGGAAGAACGAGCCGTACTTC. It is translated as CSARASGQGKNEPYF.

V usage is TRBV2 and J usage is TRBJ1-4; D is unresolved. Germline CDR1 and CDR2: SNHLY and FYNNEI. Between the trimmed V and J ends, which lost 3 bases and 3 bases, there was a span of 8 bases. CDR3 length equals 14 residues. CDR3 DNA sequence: TGTGCCAGCAGTGATCTATCCCCTAATGAAAAACTGTTTTTT. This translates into CASSDLSPNEKLFF.

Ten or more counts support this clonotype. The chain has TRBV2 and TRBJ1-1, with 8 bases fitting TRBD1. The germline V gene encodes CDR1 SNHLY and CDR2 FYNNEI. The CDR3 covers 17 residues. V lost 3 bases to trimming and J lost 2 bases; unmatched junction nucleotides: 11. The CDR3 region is CASSELGQGMDNTEAFF. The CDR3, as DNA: TGTGCCAGCAGTGAGCTCGGACAGGGAATGGATAACACTGAAGCTTTCTTT.

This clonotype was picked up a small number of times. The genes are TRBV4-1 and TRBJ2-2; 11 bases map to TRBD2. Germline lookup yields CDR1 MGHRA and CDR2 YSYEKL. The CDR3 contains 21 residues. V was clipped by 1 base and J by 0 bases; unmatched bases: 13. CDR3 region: CASSQALAGGAFHANTGELFF. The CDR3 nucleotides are TGCGCCAGCAGCCAAGCGTTAGCGGGAGGGGCGTTCCACGCGAACACCGGGGAGCTGTTTTTT.

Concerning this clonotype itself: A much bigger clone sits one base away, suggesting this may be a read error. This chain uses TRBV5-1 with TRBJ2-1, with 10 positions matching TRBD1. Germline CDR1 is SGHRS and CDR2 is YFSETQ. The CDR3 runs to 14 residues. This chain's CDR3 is CASRRTGGGSEQLF. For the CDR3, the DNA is TGCGCCAGCAGAAGGACAGGGGGAGGGAGTGAGCAGCTCTTC.

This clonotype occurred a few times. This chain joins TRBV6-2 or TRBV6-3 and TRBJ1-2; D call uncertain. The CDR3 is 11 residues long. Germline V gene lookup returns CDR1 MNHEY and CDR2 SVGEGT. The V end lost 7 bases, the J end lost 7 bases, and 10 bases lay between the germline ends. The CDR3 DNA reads TGTGCCAGCACCGTTGGCATTGGCTACACCTTC. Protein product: CASTVGIGYTF.

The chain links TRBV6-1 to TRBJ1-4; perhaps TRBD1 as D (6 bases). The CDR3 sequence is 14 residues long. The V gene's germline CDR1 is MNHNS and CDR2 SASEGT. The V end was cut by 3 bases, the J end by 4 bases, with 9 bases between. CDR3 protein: CASSDRGSNEKLFF. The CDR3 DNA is TGTGCCAGCAGTGACAGGGGCAGTAATGAAAAACTGTTTTTT.

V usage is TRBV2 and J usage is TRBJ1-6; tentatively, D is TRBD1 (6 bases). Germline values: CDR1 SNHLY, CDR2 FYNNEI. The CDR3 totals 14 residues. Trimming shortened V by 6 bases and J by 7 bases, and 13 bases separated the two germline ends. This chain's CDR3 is CASRGRGWNSPLHF. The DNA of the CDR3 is TGTGCCAGCAGAGGCAGGGGTTGGAATTCACCCCTCCACTTT.

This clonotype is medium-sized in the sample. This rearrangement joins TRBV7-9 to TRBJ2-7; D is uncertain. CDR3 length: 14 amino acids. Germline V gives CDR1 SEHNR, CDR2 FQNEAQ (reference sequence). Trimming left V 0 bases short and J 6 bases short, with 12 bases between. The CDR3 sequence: CASSLAVLSSEQYF. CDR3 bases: TGTGCCAGCAGCTTAGCAGTGTTGAGTTCCGAGCAGTACTTC. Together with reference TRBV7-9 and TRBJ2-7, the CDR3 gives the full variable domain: DTGVSQNPRHKITKRGQNVTFRCDPISEHNRLYWYRQTLGQGPEFLTYFQNEAQLEKSRLLSDRFSAERPKGSFSTLEIQRTEQGDSAMYLCASSLAVLSSEQYFGPGTRLTVT.

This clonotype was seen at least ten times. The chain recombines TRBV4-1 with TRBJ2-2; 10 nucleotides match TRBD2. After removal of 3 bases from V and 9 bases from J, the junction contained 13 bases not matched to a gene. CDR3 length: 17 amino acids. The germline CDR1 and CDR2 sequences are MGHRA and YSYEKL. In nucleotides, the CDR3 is TGCGCCAGCAGCCACATCAGAAAGGGACTAGCGAGCCGGGAGCTGTTTTTT. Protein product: CASSHIRKGLASRELFF.